This T cell receptor beta chain was sequenced during a study of cytotoxic CD8 clonotypes in ibrutinib-treated CLL. Study as a whole: Each sample contained, on average, roughly 280,000 productive templates and some 90,000 productive rearrangements. Broader study findings: Clonality was elevated at ibrutinib response and had returned toward baseline at progression. Public clonotypes proved infrequent, and on treatment they shrank or remained steady.

Target depth was 1 in 200,000 to 1 in 1 million T cells, about 10x per clonotype. The table came from immunoSEQ multiplex PCR; TCRdb's copy has only in-frame clones and leaves some out. The table lists 130,000 to 150,000 clones, approximately 90% of them singletons. Remarks on this clone: The antigen is unknown.

The sample here was PBMCs, taken after 12 months of ibrutinib treatment. The source of this sequence is a human donor with chronic lymphocytic leukemia.

The CDR3 spells CASSLGVGGRNEQFF. The CDR3 DNA reads TGTGCCAGCAGCTTAGGGGTGGGAGGGCGAAATGAGCAGTTCTTC. This chain links TRBV7-2 with TRBJ2-1, with 7 bases lining up with TRBD2. Unmatched junction bases numbered 7, after V lost 1 base and J lost 7 bases. This CDR3 comprises 15 residues. Germline V CDR1 and CDR2: SGHTA, FQGNSA.